The rows below give T cell receptor beta chains drawn from one sample of a study of cytomegalovirus exposure and HLA in healthy donors. TCRdb keeps only in-frame clones here, not all; method: immunoSEQ multiplex PCR. Of approximately 110,000 clones detected, under 85% appear once; the ten largest clones hold roughly 13%. The sequenced material came from PBMCs. The receptors here all came from a woman aged 40 to 50 in good health and CMV-seropositive. CDR3s leave out the opening cysteine and the closing phenylalanine or tryptophan. Clone sizes are given selectively: once, few, many, or a class where the clone is expanded.

V: TRBV6-6; size: once; J: TRBJ2-5; CDR3: ASSGTSGSRETQY
V: TRBV5-1; size: NA; J: TRBJ2-5; CDR3: ASSPQGETQY
V: TRBV13; size: NA; J: NA; CDR3: ARKDCYEQY
V: TRBV30; size: NA; J: TRBJ2-3; CDR3: AWSVRRGADTQY
V: TRBV7-6; size: NA; J: TRBJ2-3; CDR3: ASSLGRTSGNTQY
V: TRBV4-1; size: NA; J: TRBJ2-1; CDR3: ASSPTGSGRINEQF
V: TRBV7-7; size: NA; J: TRBJ2-5; CDR3: ASSIGRTGGETQY
V: TRBV11-2; size: NA; J: TRBJ2-1; CDR3: ASSGQREGLYNEQF
V: TRBV27; size: NA; J: TRBJ2-1; CDR3: ASGRLASGNNEQF
V: TRBV10-3; size: few; J: TRBJ2-5; CDR3: AISGLAGSGETQY
V: TRBV4-2; size: few; J: TRBJ2-2; CDR3: ASSPTSGNYVGELF
V: TRBV18; size: NA; J: TRBJ2-4; CDR3: ASSPAGAKNIQY
V: TRBV7-7; size: few; J: TRBJ1-1; CDR3: ASSFGEGTEAF
V: TRBV19; size: once; J: TRBJ2-1; CDR3: ASSIGGGNEQF
V: TRBV6-5; size: once; J: TRBJ1-5; CDR3: ASSPRKAGPQPQH
V: TRBV11-2; size: NA; J: TRBJ2-7; CDR3: ASRSARKITGLNIGEQY
V: TRBV5-1; size: NA; J: TRBJ2-3; CDR3: ASSLATSGGTDTQY
V: TRBV5-1; size: NA; J: TRBJ2-2; CDR3: ASSLGANGELF
V: TRBV11-2; size: once; J: TRBJ2-3; CDR3: ASSQSGRAWATQY
V: TRBV28; size: NA; J: TRBJ1-4; CDR3: AIDGGATNEKLF
V: TRBV21-1; size: NA; J: TRBJ2-5; CDR3: AITPGLAGDVKETQY
V: TRBV6-4; size: NA; J: TRBJ1-1; CDR3: ASSSGGAGTEAF
V: TRBV19; size: few; J: TRBJ2-1; CDR3: ASSKAGASYNEQF
V: TRBV7-9; size: once; J: TRBJ2-7; CDR3: ASSRDTSYEQY
V: TRBV29-1; size: few; J: TRBJ2-1; CDR3: SGGLGNEQF
V: TRBV15; size: few; J: TRBJ2-7; CDR3: ATSRSDRGGEQY
V: TRBV7-9; size: once; J: TRBJ1-4; CDR3: ASSLAGQNEKLF
V: TRBV28; size: NA; J: TRBJ1-3; CDR3: ASSPGQPRSGNTIY
V: TRBV4-1; size: NA; J: TRBJ1-2; CDR3: ASSQDRQGANYGYT
V: TRBV2; size: NA; J: TRBJ1-2; CDR3: ASDLRRRQGTRGYT
V: TRBV6-5; size: NA; J: TRBJ2-5; CDR3: ASRPRLAGETQY
V: TRBV9; size: once; J: TRBJ1-4; CDR3: ASSRQTNEKLF
V: TRBV2; size: NA; J: TRBJ1-1; CDR3: ASSESAGNTEAF
V: TRBV6-6; size: NA; J: TRBJ2-7; CDR3: ASSPDSSYEQY
V: TRBV28; size: once; J: TRBJ1-3; CDR3: ASSLRLGSGNTIY
V: TRBV11-2; size: few; J: TRBJ2-1; CDR3: ASSWTSGIYEQF
V: TRBV27; size: NA; J: TRBJ1-2; CDR3: ASSFTGFYGYT
V: TRBV4-2; size: NA; J: TRBJ2-3; CDR3: ASSHSGTGADTQY
V: TRBV27; size: NA; J: TRBJ2-5; CDR3: ASRSTSGHQETQY
V: TRBV30; size: once; J: TRBJ1-2; CDR3: AWTRGTDSYGYT
V: TRBV4-1; size: NA; J: TRBJ2-1; CDR3: ASSQWGRVGLPTYNEQF
V: TRBV5-1; size: few; J: TRBJ1-1; CDR3: ASSSRGRATEAF
V: TRBV28; size: NA; J: TRBJ2-5; CDR3: ASSYQGTEETQY
V: TRBV6-1; size: NA; J: TRBJ1-1; CDR3: ASSEAQGTTEAF
V: TRBV11-2; size: once; J: TRBJ1-2; CDR3: ASSLVPNHGYT
V: TRBV6-5; size: NA; J: TRBJ1-2; CDR3: ASSYSGGNYGYT
V: TRBV11-2; size: NA; J: TRBJ1-5; CDR3: ASSSSGGNQPQH
V: TRBV19; size: NA; J: TRBJ2-7; CDR3: ASSVQGGYEQY
V: TRBV18; size: NA; J: TRBJ2-3; CDR3: ASSPELRNTDTQY
V: TRBV10-3; size: once; J: TRBJ1-2; CDR3: AISESGQGVGYGYT
V: TRBV10-3; size: NA; J: TRBJ2-1; CDR3: AISAGGSDKNEQF
V: TRBV7-8; size: NA; J: TRBJ2-3; CDR3: ASSLARGQGFGDTQY